Each of the 28 T cell receptor beta chains below was sequenced from the same sample in a study of control samples from healthy donors and cancer patients. Assay used: immunoSEQ multiplex PCR; TCRdb lists only in-frame clones, some missing. This sample yields 95,000 to 100,000 clones, of which roughly 78% are seen a single time; approximately 2% belongs to the top ten. The specimen was blood. These receptors originate from a man in his fifties or sixties in good health.

The chain employs TRBV6-5 and TRBJ2-7; no clear D. V shed 1 base and J shed 3 bases, with 16 bases lying between them. This CDR3 region has 16 residues. CDR1 MNHEY and CDR2 SVGAGI come from the germline V gene. The DNA of the CDR3 is TGTGCCAGCAGTTACTATGTTCCAGCGACTTACTACGAGCAGTACTTC. Protein sequence: CASSYYVPATYYEQYF.

In DNA form, the CDR3 reads TGTGCCAGCAGCGTAGGGAGAAATGAGCAGTTCTTC. It encodes CASSVGRNEQFF. The chain links TRBV9 to TRBJ2-1; D remains unclear. Trimming pared 0 bases from V and 7 bases from J, leaving 5 bases between. The CDR3 length is 12 residues. Germline CDR1 is SGDLS and CDR2 is YYNGEE. Complete variable domain (other parts from reference TRBV9 and TRBJ2-1): DSGVTQTPKHLITATGQRVTLRCSPRSGDLSVYWYQQSLDQGLQFLIQYYNGEERAKGNILERFSAQQFPDLHSELNLSSLELGDSALYFCASSVGRNEQFFGPGTRLTVL.

Only a few counts were recorded for this clone. The CDR3 coding sequence is TGTGCCTGGCGGGGGCCGAACACCGGGGAGCTGTTTTTT. It is translated as CAWRGPNTGELFF. The gene calls are TRBV30 and TRBJ2-2; D may be TRBD1 or TRBD2 (6 bases each). The CDR3 totals 13 residues. Germline V gene data show CDR1 as GTSNPN and CDR2 as SVGIG (reference sequence). Trimming removed 5 bases at V and 0 bases at J, with 7 bases between.

This clone has only a few counts. The chain joins TRBV9 to TRBJ2-3; 9 bases are a match to TRBD2. Germline V gives CDR1 SGDLS, CDR2 YYNGEE. The V segment lost 0 bases and the J segment 2 bases; nucleotides outside the gene matches: 4. The CDR3 sequence is 16 residues long. The CDR3: CASSVGTSDHTDTQYF. The CDR3 nucleotides read TGTGCCAGCAGCGTAGGGACTAGCGACCACACAGATACGCAGTATTTT.

Comment on this clone: A junction end diverges from the germline sequence, so it may reflect a read error. This chain links TRBV7-2 with TRBJ2-7; no definite D call. The CDR3 has 11 residues. The germline gives CDR1 SGHTA, CDR2 FQGNSA. The CDR3 DNA follows: TGTGCCAGCAGCCCCATGACGGAGCTGCACTTC. Amino acid sequence: CASSPMTELHF.

This chain joins TRBV6-5 and TRBJ2-2; no clear D gene. Germline CDR1 MNHEY, CDR2 SVGAGI. The CDR3 consists of 13 residues. Deletions cut 7 bases from V and 3 bases from J, with 9 bases between. As DNA, the CDR3 is TGTGCCAGCACCTGGTCGGACACCGGGGAGCTGTTTTTT. As protein: CASTWSDTGELFF.

Details on this clone: Other DNA sequences in this specimen translate into the identical CDR3. The chain links TRBV6-4 to TRBJ2-3; 11 bases agree with TRBD2. V was clipped by 3 bases and J by 1 base; unmatched bases: 0. Germline V gene lookup returns CDR1 MRHNA and CDR2 SNTAGT. There are 15 residues in the CDR3. CDR3 coding DNA: TGTGCCAGCAGTGAGACTAGCGGGGGCACAGATACGCAGTATTTT. This codes for CASSETSGGTDTQYF.

This rearrangement joins TRBV2 to TRBJ1-5; weak D call: TRBD1 (5 bases). Germline V lookup: CDR1 SNHLY, CDR2 FYNNEI. The CDR3 length is 12 residues. Trimming took 8 bases from V and 4 from J, leaving 9 bases between them. The CDR3 sequence is CASGGENQPQHF. In DNA form, the CDR3 reads TGTGCCAGCGGAGGGGAAAATCAGCCCCAGCATTTT.

The chain couples TRBV7-2 to TRBJ2-1; perhaps TRBD2 as D (5 bases). Trimming took 4 bases from V and 8 from J, leaving 12 bases between them. This CDR3 has 13 amino acids. CDR1 is SGHTA, CDR2 FQGNSA, per germline. CDR3: CASSSGNRYEQFF. CDR3 bases: TGTGCCAGCAGCTCGGGAAATCGGTATGAGCAGTTCTTC.

This chain links TRBV24-1 with TRBJ2-3, with 7 positions matching TRBD1. Trimming at V came to 6 bases and at J to 0 bases, leaving 8 bases not matched to a gene. This CDR3 comprises 16 residues. Per germline, CDR1 KGHDR and CDR2 SFDVKD. The CDR3 nucleotides are TGTGCCACCAGTCCCCGGACAGGTCCTAGCACAGATACGCAGTATTTT. Translation gives CATSPRTGPSTDTQYF.

V and J are TRBV19 and TRBJ2-1; 10 bases are a match to TRBD2. After removal of 5 bases from V and 0 bases from J, the junction contained 13 bases not matched to a gene. CDR3 length: 19 amino acids. Per germline, CDR1 LNHDA and CDR2 SQIVND (reference sequence). This CDR3 is CASSWSTSGYSSSYNEQFF. CDR3 nucleotide sequence: TGTGCCAGTAGTTGGTCGACTAGCGGGTATTCTAGCTCCTACAATGAGCAGTTCTTC.

This clone was observed a few times. The rearrangement joins TRBV11-3 to TRBJ2-3; 8 bases are a match to TRBD2. The CDR3 is made up of 15 amino acids. The ends lost 8 bases at V and 3 bases at J; junction bases unmatched: 10. Germline CDR1 and CDR2: SGHNT and YENEEA. CDR3 region: CASSRGAGGTDTQYF. CDR3 nucleotides: TGTGCCAGCTCTAGGGGGGCGGGAGGAACAGATACGCAGTATTTT.

J is TRBJ1-2 and V is TRBV28; D not certain. Germline V gene lookup returns CDR1 MDHEN and CDR2 SYDVKM. The CDR3 consists of 12 residues. The germline V and J ends were trimmed by 6 bases and 4 bases, with 9 bases remaining between them. For the CDR3, the DNA is TGTGCCAGCAGGGGTATGACCTATGGCTACACCTTC. As protein: CASRGMTYGYTF.

V usage is TRBV18 and J usage is TRBJ2-5; D not certain. The V and J ends lost 2 bases and 4 bases respectively, with 17 bases between them. This CDR3 comprises 16 residues. In germline, CDR1 is KGHSH, CDR2 LQKENI. CDR3 protein: CASSPSLPLSRETQYF. In nucleotides, the CDR3 is TGTGCCAGCTCACCATCCCTTCCACTTTCAAGAGAGACCCAGTACTTC.

The V and J genes are TRBV15 and TRBJ2-5, with TRBD2 matching 10 bases. This CDR3 is 15 amino acids long. The V gene end was trimmed by 4 bases and the J gene end by 1 base; junction bases not matched to a gene: 3. Germline CDR1 LNHNV, CDR2 YYDKDF (reference sequence). CDR3: CATSTRTSGQETQYF. The CDR3 bases are TGTGCCACCAGCACAAGGACTAGCGGCCAAGAGACCCAGTACTTC.

Turning to this clone: Compared with germline, one end of the junction differs, possibly owing to a read error. V gene TRBV19 combines with J gene TRBJ1-1; the D gene is possibly TRBD1 (5 bases). This CDR3 spans 13 amino acids. Germline V CDR1 and CDR2: LNHDA, SQIVND (reference sequence). In DNA form, the CDR3 reads TGTGCCAGTAGTGTAGACAGAATCACTGAAGCTTTCTTT. Protein sequence: CASSVDRITEAFF.

This chain connects TRBV2 to TRBJ2-1; TRBD2 agrees at 12 bases. Germline trimming cut 6 bases from V and 2 bases from J; bases unmatched to any gene: 5. This CDR3 region has 16 residues. Germline loops: CDR1 SNHLY, CDR2 FYNNEI. The CDR3 loop is CASRRLAGATYNEQFF. CDR3 nucleotides: TGTGCCAGCAGACGACTAGCGGGAGCCACCTACAATGAGCAGTTCTTC.

The chain carries TRBV11-2 and TRBJ2-7; perhaps D is TRBD1 or TRBD2 (5 bases each). The CDR3 runs to 15 residues. The germline V gene has CDR1 SGHAT and CDR2 FQNNGV. With 0 bases removed from V and 2 bases from J, the gap between germline ends came to 11 bases. CDR3 protein: CASSLDRLGPYEQYF. CDR3 in DNA: TGTGCCAGCAGCTTAGATCGATTGGGACCCTACGAGCAGTACTTC.

This sequence joins TRBV19 and TRBJ2-2; no firm D call. The CDR3 is 13 residues long. CDR1 and CDR2 (germline): LNHDA, SQIVND (reference sequence). V dropped 7 bases and J dropped 1 base, with 7 bases sitting between them. CDR3 DNA sequence: TGTGCCAGTAATGTAGGGAACACCGGGGAGCTGTTTTTT. Translating gives CASNVGNTGELFF. Using reference TRBV19 and TRBJ2-2 for the parts outside the CDR3, the full variable domain is DGGITQSPKYLFRKEGQNVTLSCEQNLNHDAMYWYRQDPGQGLRLIYYSQIVNDFQKGDIAEGYSVSREKKESFPLTVTSAQKNPTAFYLCASNVGNTGELFFGEGSRLTVL.

J is TRBJ1-5 and V is TRBV18; TRBD1 matches at 10 bases. Germline assignment: CDR1 KGHSH and CDR2 LQKENI. V lost 4 bases and J lost 3; bases outside the gene matches: 6. This CDR3 contains 16 residues. In DNA, the CDR3 is TGTGCCAGCTCACAATCCGGGACAGGGGACAATCAGCCCCAGCATTTT. As protein: CASSQSGTGDNQPQHF.

The rearrangement uses TRBV9 and TRBJ2-3; the match to TRBD2 covers 7 bases. V lost 4 bases and J lost 9; bases outside the gene matches: 8. The CDR3 has 13 amino acids. Germline V gene data show CDR1 as SGDLS and CDR2 as YYNGEE. CDR3 loop: CASSTFDGGTQYF. CDR3 nucleotide sequence: TGTGCCAGCAGCACCTTCGACGGGGGGACGCAGTATTTT.

The rearrangement links TRBV28 to TRBJ1-3; 7 bases agree with TRBD1. This CDR3 has 17 amino acids. CDR1 and CDR2 (germline): MDHEN, SYDVKM. With 0 bases clipped from V and 6 bases from J, the junction kept 11 bases outside the gene matches. The CDR3 bases are TGTGCCAGCAGTTTATGGCCCACACAGGGGTCCCTAAACACCATATATTTT. It codes for CASSLWPTQGSLNTIYF.

This rearrangement joins TRBV7-6 to TRBJ1-3; maybe TRBD1 (5 bases). CDR1 is SGHVS and CDR2 is FNYEAQ in the germline V gene. V was trimmed by 0 bases and J by 4 bases, leaving 10 bases between them. This CDR3 region has 15 residues. CDR3 sequence reads: CASSLAQGAGNTIYF. The DNA of the CDR3 is TGTGCCAGCAGCTTAGCGCAGGGAGCCGGAAACACCATATATTTT.

This clone was seen a single time. The rearrangement links TRBV11-2 to TRBJ2-1, with D perhaps TRBD2 (5 bases). V was pared by 2 bases and J by 0 bases, with 11 bases between. The CDR3 contains 16 residues. Germline V gene data show CDR1 as SGHAT and CDR2 as FQNNGV. CDR3 DNA sequence: TGTGCCAGCAGCTTATCAGCGGCAAGCTCCTACAATGAGCAGTTCTTC. Its protein is CASSLSAASSYNEQFF.

The chain combines TRBV5-1 with TRBJ2-3; D ambiguous. CDR1 and CDR2 from the germline V gene are SGHRS and YFSETQ. This CDR3 region has 14 residues. The V gene lost 1 base and the J gene lost 2 bases, with 8 bases spanning the gap. CDR3 DNA sequence: TGCGCCAGCAGCTTGCAGTCTACCACAGATACGCAGTATTTT. Protein: CASSLQSTTDTQYF. The entire variable domain, with the rest obtained from reference TRBV5-1 and TRBJ2-3, is as follows: KAGVTQTPRYLIKTRGQQVTLSCSPISGHRSVSWYQQTPGQGLQFLFEYFSETQRNKGNFPGRFSGRQFSNSRSEMNVSTLELGDSALYLCASSLQSTTDTQYFGPGTRLTVL.

J is TRBJ2-1 and V is TRBV11-2, with TRBD2 matching over 9 bases. Germline V gene data show CDR1 as SGHAT and CDR2 as FQNNGV. V trimming: 5 bases; J trimming: 6 bases; junction bases outside the gene matches: 14. This CDR3 has 17 amino acids. The CDR3: CASSPHVAGVGGNEQFF. The CDR3 coding sequence is TGTGCCAGCAGCCCCCATGTAGCGGGAGTTGGTGGCAATGAGCAGTTCTTC.

Comment on this clone: The sample contains more than one DNA sequence encoding this CDR3. The V gene is TRBV27, the J gene TRBJ2-7; tentatively, D is TRBD2 (6 bases). This CDR3 comprises 14 residues. The germline V and J ends were trimmed by 2 bases and 6 bases, with 14 bases remaining between them. CDR1 and CDR2 from the germline V gene are MNHEY and SMNVEV (reference sequence). DNA for the CDR3: TGTGCCAGCAGTTTAGGGGGGTCCCCTCGCGAGCAGTACTTC. Protein sequence: CASSLGGSPREQYF.

The V call is TRBV5-1, the J call TRBJ2-4; TRBD2 agrees at 8 bases. The J segment lost 12 bases and the V segment lost 3 bases, leaving 11 bases of the junction unmatched. This CDR3 comprises 14 residues. CDR1 and CDR2 (germline): SGHRS, YFSETQ. For the CDR3, the DNA is TGCGCCAGCAGCTCTGGCGGGGGGCAAGGATCTCAGTACTTC. Translation: CASSSGGGQGSQYF. Combining the CDR3 with reference TRBV5-1 and TRBJ2-4 gives the whole variable domain KAGVTQTPRYLIKTRGQQVTLSCSPISGHRSVSWYQQTPGQGLQFLFEYFSETQRNKGNFPGRFSGRQFSNSRSEMNVSTLELGDSALYLCASSSGGGQGSQYFGAGTRLSVL.